This T cell receptor (beta chain) was obtained from a study of CD8 T cells in Susac syndrome. General observations from the study: By the study's own acknowledgment, its TCR sequencing and HLA analysis included relatively few individuals.

Peripheral blood CD8+ and CD4+ T cells were profiled by TCR beta sequencing. TEMRA cells were enriched by FACS, while CD8+ and CD4+ T cells were obtained through a negative isolation that was performed magnetically. Random-hexamer reverse transcription was applied to roughly 0.45 to 1 ug RNA. Across 54 Vbeta and 13 Jbeta, TCR beta CDR3 was amplified with immunoSEQ multiplex PCR. A single record per CDR3 protein comes from TCRdb applying MiXCR to the immunoSEQ multiplex PCR reads. The table includes around 130,000 distinct CDR3 sequences, around 85% detected once. This clonotype was found once. Its antigen is unknown. The TCR originated in a human donor with multiple sclerosis. Sequencing was carried out using CD8+ T cells from PBMCs.

This chain's CDR3 is CASRLLLGEGETQYF. The CDR3 nucleotides read TGTGCCAGCAGACTACTACTAGGCGAAGGGGAGACCCAGTACTTC. V usage is TRBV28 and J usage is TRBJ2-5; tentatively, D is TRBD2 (5 bases). Germline-derived CDR1 and CDR2 are MDHEN and SYDVKM. V lost 6 bases and J 5 bases, leaving 19 bases between the germline ends. This CDR3 is built from 15 residues.